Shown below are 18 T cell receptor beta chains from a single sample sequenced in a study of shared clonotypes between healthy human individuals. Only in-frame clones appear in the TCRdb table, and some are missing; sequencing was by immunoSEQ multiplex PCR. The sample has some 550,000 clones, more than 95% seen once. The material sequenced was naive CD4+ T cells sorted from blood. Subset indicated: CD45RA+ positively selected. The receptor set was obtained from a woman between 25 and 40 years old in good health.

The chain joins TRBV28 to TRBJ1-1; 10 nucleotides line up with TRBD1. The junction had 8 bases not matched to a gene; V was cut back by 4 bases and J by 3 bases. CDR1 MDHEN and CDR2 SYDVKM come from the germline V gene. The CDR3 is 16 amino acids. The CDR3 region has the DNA TGTGCCAGCAGTTCCCAAAGGACAGGGGGTTACACTGAAGCTTTCTTT. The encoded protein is CASSSQRTGGYTEAFF.

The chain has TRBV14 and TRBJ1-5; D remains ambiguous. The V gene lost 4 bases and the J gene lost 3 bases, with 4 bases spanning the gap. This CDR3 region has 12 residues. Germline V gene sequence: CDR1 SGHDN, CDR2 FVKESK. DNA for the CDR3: TGTGCCAGCAGCCTGTACAATCAGCCCCAGCATTTT. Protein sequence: CASSLYNQPQHF.

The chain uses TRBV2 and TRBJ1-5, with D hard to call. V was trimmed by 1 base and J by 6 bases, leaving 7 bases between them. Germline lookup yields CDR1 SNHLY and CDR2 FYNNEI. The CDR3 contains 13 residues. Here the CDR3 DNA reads TGTGCCAGCAGTGAAGACAGTCGTCAGCCCCAGCATTTT. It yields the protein CASSEDSRQPQHF. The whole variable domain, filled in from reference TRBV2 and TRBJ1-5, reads EPEVTQTPSHQVTQMGQEVILRCVPISNHLYFYWYRQILGQKVEFLVSFYNNEISEKSEIFDDQFSVERPDGSNFTLKIRSTKLEDSAMYFCASSEDSRQPQHFGDGTRLSIL.

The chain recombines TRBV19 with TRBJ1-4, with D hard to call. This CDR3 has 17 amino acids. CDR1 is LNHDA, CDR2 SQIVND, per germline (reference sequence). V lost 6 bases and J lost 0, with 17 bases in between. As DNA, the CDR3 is TGTGCCAGTAGAGATCCTGGGGTGGCTTCAACTAATGAAAAACTGTTTTTT. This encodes CASRDPGVASTNEKLFF.

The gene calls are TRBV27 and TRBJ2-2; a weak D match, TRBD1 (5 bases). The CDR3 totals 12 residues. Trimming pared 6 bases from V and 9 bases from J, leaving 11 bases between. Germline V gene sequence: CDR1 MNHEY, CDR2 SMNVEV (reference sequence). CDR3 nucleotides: TGTGCCAGCAGGTCCTTGGGGCGGGAGCTGTTTTTT. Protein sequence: CASRSLGRELFF.

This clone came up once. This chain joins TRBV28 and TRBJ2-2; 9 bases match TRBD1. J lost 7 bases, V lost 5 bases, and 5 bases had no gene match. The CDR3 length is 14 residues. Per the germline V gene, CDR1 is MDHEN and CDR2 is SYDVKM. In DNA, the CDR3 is TGTGCCAGCAGTAAACAGGGGGCGAACGGGGAGCTGTTTTTT. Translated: CASSKQGANGELFF.

In nucleotides, the CDR3 is TGTGCCAGTAGTAAAACAGGGGCCCTCATGAACACTGAAGCTTTCTTT. Its translation is CASSKTGALMNTEAFF. The chain uses TRBV19 and TRBJ1-1, with 7 bases identical to TRBD1. Germline loops: CDR1 LNHDA, CDR2 SQIVND (reference sequence). J was trimmed by 0 bases and V by 4 bases; bases with no gene match: 8. CDR3 length: 16 amino acids. Full variable domain (outside the CDR3, taken from reference TRBV19 and TRBJ1-1): DGGITQSPKYLFRKEGQNVTLSCEQNLNHDAMYWYRQDPGQGLRLIYYSQIVNDFQKGDIAEGYSVSREKKESFPLTVTSAQKNPTAFYLCASSKTGALMNTEAFFGQGTRLTVV.

The CDR3 loop reads CASSHLGWEKLFF. The CDR3 DNA follows: TGTGCCAGCAGCCATCTAGGCTGGGAAAAACTGTTTTTT. V is TRBV5-5 and J is TRBJ1-4, with no clear D. V shed 4 bases and J shed 8 bases, with 12 bases lying between them. Germline V gene data show CDR1 as SGHKS and CDR2 as YYEKEE (reference sequence). The CDR3 extends over 13 amino acids.

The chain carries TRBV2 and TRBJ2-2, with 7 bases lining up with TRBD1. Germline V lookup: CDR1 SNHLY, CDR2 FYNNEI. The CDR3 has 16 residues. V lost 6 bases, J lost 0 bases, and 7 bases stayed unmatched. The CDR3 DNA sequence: TGTGCCAGCAGCCCGACAGGGCATGCGAACACCGGGGAGCTGTTTTTT. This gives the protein CASSPTGHANTGELFF.

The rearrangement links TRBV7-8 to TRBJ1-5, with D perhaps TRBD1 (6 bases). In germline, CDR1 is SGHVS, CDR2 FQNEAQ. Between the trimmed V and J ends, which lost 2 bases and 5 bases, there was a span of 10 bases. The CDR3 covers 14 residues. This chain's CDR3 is CASSLRQADQPQHF. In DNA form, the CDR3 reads TGTGCCAGCAGCTTAAGACAGGCCGATCAGCCCCAGCATTTT. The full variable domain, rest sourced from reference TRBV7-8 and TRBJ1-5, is GAGVSQSPRYKVAKRGQDVALRCDPISGHVSLFWYQQALGQGPEFLTYFQNEAQLDKSGLPSDRFFAERPEGSVSTLKIQRTQQEDSAVYLCASSLRQADQPQHFGDGTRLSIL.

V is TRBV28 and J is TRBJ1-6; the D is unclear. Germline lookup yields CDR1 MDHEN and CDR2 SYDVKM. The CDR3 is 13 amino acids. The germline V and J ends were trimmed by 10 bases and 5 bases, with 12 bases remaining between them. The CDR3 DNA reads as TGTGCCATAGGACGCGCCAATAATTCACCCCTCCACTTT. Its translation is CAIGRANNSPLHF.

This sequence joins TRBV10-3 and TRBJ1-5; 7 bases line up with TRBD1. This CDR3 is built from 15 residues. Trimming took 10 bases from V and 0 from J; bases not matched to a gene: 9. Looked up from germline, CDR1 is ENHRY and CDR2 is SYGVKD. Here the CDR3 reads CATKMTGNSNQPQHF. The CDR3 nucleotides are TGTGCCACCAAGATGACAGGGAATAGCAATCAGCCCCAGCATTTT.

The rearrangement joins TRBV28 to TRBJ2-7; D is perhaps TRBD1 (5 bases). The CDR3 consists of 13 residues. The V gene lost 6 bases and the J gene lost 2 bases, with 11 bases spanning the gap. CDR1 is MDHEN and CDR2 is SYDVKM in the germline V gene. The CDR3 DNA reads TGTGCCAGCAGGGTAGACAGTACCTACGAGCAGTACTTC. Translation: CASRVDSTYEQYF.

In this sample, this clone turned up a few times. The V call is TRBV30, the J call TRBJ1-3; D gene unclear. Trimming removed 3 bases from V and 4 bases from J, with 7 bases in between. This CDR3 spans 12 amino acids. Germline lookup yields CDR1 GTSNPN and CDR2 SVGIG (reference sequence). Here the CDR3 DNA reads TGTGCCTGGAGCCCCCAGGGAAACACCATATATTTT. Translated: CAWSPQGNTIYF.

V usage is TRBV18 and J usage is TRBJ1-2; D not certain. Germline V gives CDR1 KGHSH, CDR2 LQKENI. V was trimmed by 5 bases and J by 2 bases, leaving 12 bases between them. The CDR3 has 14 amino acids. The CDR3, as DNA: TGTGCCAGCTCAGTTCCCCCGGAGAACTATGGCTACACCTTC. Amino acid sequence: CASSVPPENYGYTF.

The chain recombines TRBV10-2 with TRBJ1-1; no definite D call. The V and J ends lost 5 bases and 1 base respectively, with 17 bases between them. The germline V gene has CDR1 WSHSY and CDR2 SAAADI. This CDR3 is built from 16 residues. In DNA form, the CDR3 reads TGCGCCAGCAGTCCCCCGGGCCGGGCCCGGAACACTGAAGCTTTCTTT. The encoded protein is CASSPPGRARNTEAFF.

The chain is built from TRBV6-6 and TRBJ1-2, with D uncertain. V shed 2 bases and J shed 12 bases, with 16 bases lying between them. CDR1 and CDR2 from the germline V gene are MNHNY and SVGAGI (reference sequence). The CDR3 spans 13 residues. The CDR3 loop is CASSYNRAHGDTF. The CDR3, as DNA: TGTGCCAGCAGTTACAATCGGGCCCATGGGGACACCTTC.

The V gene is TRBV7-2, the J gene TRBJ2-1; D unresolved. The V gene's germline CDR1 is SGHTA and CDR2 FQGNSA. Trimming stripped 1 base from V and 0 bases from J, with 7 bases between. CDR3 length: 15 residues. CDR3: CASSLEAISYNEQFF. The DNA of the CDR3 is TGTGCCAGCAGCTTAGAAGCGATCTCCTACAATGAGCAGTTCTTC.